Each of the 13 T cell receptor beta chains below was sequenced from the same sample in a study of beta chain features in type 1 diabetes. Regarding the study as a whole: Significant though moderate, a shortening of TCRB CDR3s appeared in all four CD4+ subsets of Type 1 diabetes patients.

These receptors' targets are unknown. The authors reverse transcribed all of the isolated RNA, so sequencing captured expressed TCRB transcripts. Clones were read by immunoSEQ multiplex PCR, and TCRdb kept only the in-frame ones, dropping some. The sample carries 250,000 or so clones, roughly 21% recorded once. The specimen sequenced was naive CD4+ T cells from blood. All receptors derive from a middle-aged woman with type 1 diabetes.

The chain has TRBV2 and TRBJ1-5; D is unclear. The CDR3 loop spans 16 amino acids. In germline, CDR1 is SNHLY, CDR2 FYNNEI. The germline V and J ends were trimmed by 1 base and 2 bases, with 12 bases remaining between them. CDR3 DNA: TGTGCCAGCAGTGAAGGTAGCGATGTGGGCAATCAGCCCCAGCATTTT. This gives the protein CASSEGSDVGNQPQHF.

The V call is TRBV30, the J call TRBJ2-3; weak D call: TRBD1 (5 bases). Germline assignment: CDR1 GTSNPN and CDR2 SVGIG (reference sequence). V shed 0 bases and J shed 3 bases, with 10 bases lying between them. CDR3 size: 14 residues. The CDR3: CAWSVRSGTDTQYF. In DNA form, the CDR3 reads TGTGCCTGGAGTGTAAGGTCAGGGACAGATACGCAGTATTTT.

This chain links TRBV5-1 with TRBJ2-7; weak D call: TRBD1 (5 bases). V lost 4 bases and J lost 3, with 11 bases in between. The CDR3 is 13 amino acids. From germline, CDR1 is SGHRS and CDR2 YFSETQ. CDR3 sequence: CASSTSGIYEQYF. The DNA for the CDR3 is TGCGCCAGCAGCACCTCAGGGATCTACGAGCAGTACTTC.

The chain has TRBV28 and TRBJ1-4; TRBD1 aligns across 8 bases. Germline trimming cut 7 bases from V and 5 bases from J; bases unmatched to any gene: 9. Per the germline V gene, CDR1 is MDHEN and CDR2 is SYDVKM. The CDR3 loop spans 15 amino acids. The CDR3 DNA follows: TGTGCCAGCAATACGCCGGACAGGGCCAATGAAAAACTGTTTTTT. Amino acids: CASNTPDRANEKLFF.

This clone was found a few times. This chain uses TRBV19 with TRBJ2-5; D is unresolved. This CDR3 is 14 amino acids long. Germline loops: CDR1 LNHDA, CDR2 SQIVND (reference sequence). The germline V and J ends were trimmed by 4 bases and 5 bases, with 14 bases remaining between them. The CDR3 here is CASSTPERRETQYF. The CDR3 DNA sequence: TGTGCCAGTAGTACCCCTGAACGGCGGGAGACCCAGTACTTC.

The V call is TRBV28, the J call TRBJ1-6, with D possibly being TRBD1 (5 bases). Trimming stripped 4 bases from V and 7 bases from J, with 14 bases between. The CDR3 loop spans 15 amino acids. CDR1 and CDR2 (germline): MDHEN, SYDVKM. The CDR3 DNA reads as TGTGCCAGCAGTTCCGGGGGTCTCGGGAATTCACCCCTCCACTTT. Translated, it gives CASSSGGLGNSPLHF.

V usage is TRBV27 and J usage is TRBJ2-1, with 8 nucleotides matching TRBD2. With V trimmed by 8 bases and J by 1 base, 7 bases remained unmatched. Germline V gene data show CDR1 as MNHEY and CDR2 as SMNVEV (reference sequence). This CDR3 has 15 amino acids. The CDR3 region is CASWTGGGSYNEQFF. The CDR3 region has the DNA TGTGCCAGCTGGACGGGAGGGGGGTCCTACAATGAGCAGTTCTTC.

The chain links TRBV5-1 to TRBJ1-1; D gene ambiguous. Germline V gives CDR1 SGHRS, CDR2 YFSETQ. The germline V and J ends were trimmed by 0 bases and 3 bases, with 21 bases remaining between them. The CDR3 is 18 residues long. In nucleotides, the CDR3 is TGCGCCAGCAGCTTGGGTTCGGAAAGAGCCGGGATTTACACTGAAGCTTTCTTT. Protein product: CASSLGSERAGIYTEAFF.

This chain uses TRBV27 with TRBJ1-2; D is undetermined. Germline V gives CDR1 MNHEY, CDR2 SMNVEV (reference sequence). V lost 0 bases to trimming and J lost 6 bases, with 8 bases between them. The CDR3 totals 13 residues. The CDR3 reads CASSLSWGDGYTF. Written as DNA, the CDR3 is TGTGCCAGCAGTTTATCTTGGGGAGATGGCTACACCTTC.

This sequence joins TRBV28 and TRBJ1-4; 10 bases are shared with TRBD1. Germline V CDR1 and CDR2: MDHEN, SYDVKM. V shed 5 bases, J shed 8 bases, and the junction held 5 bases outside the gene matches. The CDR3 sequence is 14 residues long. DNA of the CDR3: TGTGCCAGCAGTAGACAGGGGGCTCGAGAAAAACTGTTTTTT. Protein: CASSRQGAREKLFF.

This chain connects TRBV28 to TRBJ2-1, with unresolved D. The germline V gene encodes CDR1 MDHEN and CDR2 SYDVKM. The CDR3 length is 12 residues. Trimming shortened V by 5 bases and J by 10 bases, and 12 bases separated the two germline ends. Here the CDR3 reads CASSPAQAEQFF. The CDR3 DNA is TGTGCCAGCAGTCCCGCCCAGGCAGAGCAGTTCTTC.

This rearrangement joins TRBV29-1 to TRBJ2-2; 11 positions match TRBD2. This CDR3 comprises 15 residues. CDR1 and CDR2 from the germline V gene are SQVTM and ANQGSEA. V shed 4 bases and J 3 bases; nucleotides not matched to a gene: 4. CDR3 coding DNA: TGCAGCGTTGCGGGGACTAGCGGATACACCGGGGAGCTGTTTTTT. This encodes CSVAGTSGYTGELFF.

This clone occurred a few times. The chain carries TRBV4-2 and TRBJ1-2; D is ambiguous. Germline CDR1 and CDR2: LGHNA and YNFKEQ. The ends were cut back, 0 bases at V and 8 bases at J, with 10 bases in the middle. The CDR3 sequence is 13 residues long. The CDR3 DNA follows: TGTGCCAGCAGCCAAGAAGTGAGCGGGGGCTACACCTTC. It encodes CASSQEVSGGYTF.